The rows below give T cell receptor beta chains drawn from one sample of a study of control samples from healthy donors and cancer patients. Profiled with immunoSEQ multiplex PCR; TCRdb holds only in-frame clones, not every one. This sample has about 50,000 clones, with about 92% found just once. Sequenced sample: PBMCs. Receptors were obtained from a man in his thirties or forties with colorectal cancer. CDR3s include the opening cysteine and the closing phenylalanine or tryptophan. The D gene is left open where the match is weak. The listing skips clone size in some rows; elsewhere it reads once, few, many or a size class.

>.|TRBJ1-1|TRBV5-4|.
CASSLFQNTEAFF
TGTGCCAGCAGCTTGTTTCAGAACACTGAAGCTTTCTTT
>.|TRBJ1-1|TRBV3-1/TRBV3-2|TRBD1
CASSQHRRGRGTEAFF
TGTGCCAGCAGCCAGCACAGGAGGGGGCGAGGAACTGAAGCTTTCTTT
>.|TRBJ2-3|TRBV4-2|TRBD2
CASSQVGGTTTDTQYF
TGTGCCAGCAGCCAAGTCGGGGGGACTACCACAGATACGCAGTATTTT
>.|TRBJ2-1|TRBV6-4|TRBD1
CASSDGTGGFEQFF
TGTGCCAGCAGTGACGGGACAGGGGGCTTTGAGCAGTTCTTC
>once|TRBJ2-3|TRBV6-2/TRBV6-3|.
CASSYPSADTQYF
TGTGCCAGCAGTTACCCATCGGCAGATACGCAGTATTTT
>.|TRBJ2-2|TRBV6-6|TRBD2
CASLAGGDTGELFF
TGTGCCAGTCTAGCGGGGGGAGACACCGGGGAGCTGTTTTTT
>.|TRBJ2-1|TRBV19|.
CASSISNWGSYNEQFF
TGTGCCAGTAGTATATCTAATTGGGGATCCTACAATGAGCAGTTCTTC
>few|TRBJ2-2|TRBV19|.
CASSPYDGHTGELFF
TGTGCCAGTAGTCCATACGACGGTCACACCGGGGAGCTGTTTTTT
>.|TRBJ2-3|TRBV10-2|TRBD1
CASSEDRVTDTQYF
TGCGCCAGCAGTGAAGACAGGGTGACAGATACGCAGTATTTT
>.|TRBJ2-5|TRBV2|TRBD2
CASSPPGLAVQETQYF
TGTGCCAGCAGTCCCCCGGGACTAGCGGTCCAAGAGACCCAGTACTTC
>.|TRBJ2-1|TRBV5-4|.
CASSLAAGEQFF
TGTGCCAGCAGCTTGGCTGCTGGTGAGCAGTTCTTC
>.|TRBJ1-6|TRBV4-1|.
CASSQEPYNSPLHF
TGCGCCAGCAGCCAAGAGCCCTATAATTCACCCCTCCACTTT
>.|TRBJ2-2|TRBV10-1|TRBD1
CASSEPLTTGDPNPTGELFF
TGCGCCAGCAGTGAGCCTCTTACTACAGGGGACCCAAACCCAACCGGGGAGCTGTTTTTT
>.|TRBJ2-2|TRBV12-3/TRBV12-4|.
CASSRLGAGELFF
TGTGCCAGCAGCCGACTAGGAGCCGGGGAGCTGTTTTTT
>.|TRBJ1-1|TRBV30|.
CAWSVIGGPSEAFF
TGTGCCTGGAGTGTTATAGGGGGACCCTCTGAAGCTTTCTTT
>.|TRBJ2-3|TRBV7-8|.
CASSPQPPTIYSDTQYF
TGTGCCAGCAGCCCGCAACCCCCAACAATCTATTCAGATACGCAGTATTTT
>.|TRBJ2-1|TRBV7-8|.
CASSLAAADMRHSSSYNEQFF
TGTGCCAGCAGCTTAGCCGCGGCAGACATGAGGCACTCAAGCTCCTACAATGAGCAGTTCTTC
>.|TRBJ1-4|TRBV7-2|.
CASSLAGSTNEKLFF
TGTGCCAGCAGCTTAGCAGGGTCAACTAATGAAAAACTGTTTTTT
>.|TRBJ1-2|TRBV9|.
CASSVGVGGSGYGYTF
TGTGCCAGCAGCGTAGGAGTGGGGGGCAGTGGCTATGGCTACACCTTC
>.|TRBJ2-4|TRBV5-1|.
CASSPRGFGLAKNIQYF
TGCGCCAGCAGCCCCCGCGGCTTTGGACTCGCCAAAAACATTCAGTACTTC
>.|TRBJ1-5|TRBV7-2|.
CASSFAGDYSNQPQHF
TGTGCCAGCAGCTTCGCAGGGGATTATAGCAATCAGCCCCAGCATTTT
>once|TRBJ2-1|TRBV24-1|.
CATSDPTGYNEQFF
TGTGCCACCAGTGACCCGACAGGTTACAATGAGCAGTTCTTC
>.|TRBJ2-7|TRBV6-5|TRBD1
CASSQQQGASYEQYF
TGTGCCAGCAGTCAACAGCAGGGGGCCTCCTACGAGCAGTACTTC
>.|TRBJ1-1|TRBV5-4|TRBD1
CASSRPGQGAVNTEAFF
TGTGCCAGCAGCAGACCGGGACAGGGGGCCGTGAACACTGAAGCTTTCTTT
>.|TRBJ1-2|TRBV12-3/TRBV12-4|.
CASSLEGYHGYTF
TGTGCCAGCAGTTTAGAGGGTTATCATGGCTACACCTTC
>few|TRBJ2-3|TRBV13|.
CASSLLASDTQYF
TGTGCCAGCAGCTTACTAGCGAGCGATACGCAGTATTTT
>few|TRBJ1-1|TRBV4-1|.
CASSQVPVVGNTEAFF
TGCGCCAGCAGCCAAGTTCCGGTGGTGGGGAACACTGAAGCTTTCTTT
>.|TRBJ2-2|TRBV5-1|.
CASRSGGELFF
TGCGCCAGCAGGTCGGGCGGGGAGCTGTTTTTT
>.|TRBJ1-6|TRBV27|TRBD1
CASRLYGTEGSYNSPLHF
TGTGCCAGCAGATTATACGGGACAGAGGGCTCCTATAATTCACCCCTCCACTTT
>.|TRBJ2-2|TRBV14|.
CASSQVHTGELFF
TGTGCCAGCAGCCAAGTCCACACCGGGGAGCTGTTTTTT
>.|TRBJ1-5|TRBV7-2|.
CASSFSNQPQHF
TGTGCCAGCAGCTTTAGCAATCAGCCCCAGCATTTT
>.|TRBJ2-5|TRBV30|TRBD1
CAWSVSMPWGQGQETQYF
TGTGCCTGGAGTGTATCGATGCCTTGGGGACAGGGTCAAGAGACCCAGTACTTC
>.|TRBJ2-3|TRBV10-1|TRBD2
CASSGVTSGGMDTQYF
TGCGCCAGCAGTGGAGTCACTAGCGGGGGAATGGATACGCAGTATTTT
>.|TRBJ1-2|TRBV7-2|TRBD1
CASSLGSLTGTYGYTF
TGTGCCAGCAGCTTAGGGTCCCTGACAGGGACCTATGGCTACACCTTC
>once|TRBJ1-1|TRBV6-2/TRBV6-3|.
CASRYTGQNTEAFF
TGTGCCAGCAGATACACGGGGCAGAACACTGAAGCTTTCTTT
>.|TRBJ1-1|TRBV12-3/TRBV12-4|.
CASTKDENTEAFF
TGTGCCAGCACCAAAGACGAAAACACTGAAGCTTTCTTT
>.|TRBJ2-7|TRBV15|.
CATSNRQVPYEQYF
TGTGCCACCAGCAATAGACAGGTCCCCTACGAGCAGTACTTC
>.|TRBJ1-2|TRBV27|.
CASSGSGTGLGYTF
TGTGCCAGCAGTGGATCCGGGACCGGCCTAGGCTACACCTTC
>once|TRBJ2-2|TRBV19|TRBD2
CASSAQGLTRRETGELFF
TGTGCCAGTAGTGCACAAGGGTTAACCAGGCGGGAGACCGGGGAGCTGTTTTTT
>.|TRBJ2-5|TRBV27|.
CASSRSGLQETQYF
TGTGCCAGCAGCCGCTCGGGACTTCAAGAGACCCAGTACTTC
>.|TRBJ2-3|TRBV14|.
CASSRLDSLGTDTQYF
TGTGCCAGCAGCCGTTTGGACTCCCTAGGCACAGATACGCAGTATTTT
>few|TRBJ1-1|TRBV6-6|TRBD1
CASNNRGRKNTEAFF
TGTGCCAGCAATAACAGGGGGCGGAAGAACACTGAAGCTTTCTTT
>.|TRBJ1-2|TRBV3-1/TRBV3-2|.
CASSQVLGAYGYTF
TGTGCCAGCAGCCAAGTATTGGGGGCTTATGGCTACACCTTC
>.|TRBJ1-2|TRBV3-1/TRBV3-2|TRBD1
CASSQGDRAYGYTF
TGTGCCAGCAGCCAAGGTGACAGGGCCTATGGCTACACCTTC
>.|TRBJ1-5|TRBV3-1/TRBV3-2|.
CASSQVPGNNQPQHF
TGTGCCAGCAGCCAAGTCCCAGGGAACAATCAGCCCCAGCATTTT
>.|TRBJ1-1|TRBV18|.
CASSPAGGRNTEAFF
TGTGCCAGCTCACCAGCGGGGGGAAGGAACACTGAAGCTTTCTTT
>.|TRBJ2-2|TRBV6-6|.
CASSLPGGRTGELFF
TGTGCCAGCAGCCTTCCGGGGGGCCGCACCGGGGAGCTGTTTTTT
>.|TRBJ1-1|TRBV7-9|.
CASSLEGMNTEAFF
TGTGCCAGCAGCTTAGAAGGGATGAACACTGAAGCTTTCTTT
>.|TRBJ2-7|TRBV14|.
CASSQAGGHRPYEQYF
TGTGCCAGCAGCCAAGCCGGGGGACACCGACCCTACGAGCAGTACTTC
>.|TRBJ1-5|TRBV10-3|.
CATASGIGNQPQHF
TGTGCCACCGCTAGCGGGATAGGCAATCAGCCCCAGCATTTT
>.|TRBJ2-7|TRBV7-7|.
CASSPQVAPAYEQYF
TGTGCTAGCAGTCCTCAGGTCGCACCTGCCTACGAGCAGTACTTC
>.|TRBJ2-3|TRBV6-5|.
CASRGTYSTDTQYF
TGTGCCAGCAGGGGGACATATAGCACAGATACGCAGTATTTT
>.|TRBJ1-2|TRBV7-2|TRBD1
CASSLVSVGTGDGYTF
TGTGCCAGCAGCTTAGTCTCGGTTGGGACAGGGGATGGCTACACCTTC
>.|TRBJ2-1|TRBV9|TRBD2
CASGSGGGSSSYNEQFF
TGTGCCAGCGGTAGCGGGGGAGGGAGTAGCTCCTACAATGAGCAGTTCTTC
>.|TRBJ2-7|TRBV6-2/TRBV6-3|.
CASSYYGARGEQYF
TGTGCCAGCAGTTACTACGGGGCCCGGGGGGAGCAGTACTTC
>.|TRBJ1-5|TRBV19|.
CASGPLQGRAQPQHF
TGTGCCAGTGGACCGCTACAGGGACGGGCTCAGCCCCAGCATTTT
>.|TRBJ1-2|TRBV6-1|.
CASSDTYGYTF
TGTGCCAGCAGTGACACCTATGGCTACACCTTC
>.|TRBJ2-1|TRBV11-3|TRBD2
CASSLAIAGDAYNEQFF
TGTGCCAGCAGCTTAGCTATAGCGGGGGATGCCTACAATGAGCAGTTCTTC
>.|TRBJ1-1|TRBV12-3/TRBV12-4|.
CASSPGLKAFF
TGTGCCAGCAGCCCGGGGTTGAAGGCTTTCTTT